The 25 T cell receptor beta chains given below trace back to one sample, sequenced in a study of cytomegalovirus exposure and HLA in healthy donors. The PCR ran on 60 Vbeta and 13 Jbeta primers. This table comes from immunoSEQ multiplex PCR, and its TCRdb copy is limited to in-frame clones, with some not included. The sample has around 180,000 clones, roughly 70% seen once; the top ten hold roughly 1.6%. The material sequenced was PBMCs. All receptors derive from a girl under 18 in good health and CMV-seronegative.

This chain links TRBV19 with TRBJ1-1; D unresolved. Germline values: CDR1 LNHDA, CDR2 SQIVND (reference sequence). V gave up 0 bases and J gave up 4 bases, with 6 bases separating them. CDR3 size: 13 residues. The CDR3 spells CASSIERGTEAFF. For the CDR3, the DNA is TGTGCCAGTAGTATAGAGCGGGGCACTGAAGCTTTCTTT.

V is TRBV4-2 and J is TRBJ1-2; D not certain. V lost 1 base and J 4 bases, leaving 19 bases between the germline ends. The CDR3 contains 17 residues. Germline loops: CDR1 LGHNA, CDR2 YNFKEQ. CDR3 region: CASSQAATNSELYGYTF. The DNA of the CDR3 is TGTGCCAGCAGCCAAGCCGCGACAAATTCTGAACTCTATGGCTACACCTTC.

DNA of the CDR3: TGTGCCACCAGCGCCCCGGACAAGGGAGAAAAACTGTTTTTT. It encodes CATSAPDKGEKLFF. This chain uses TRBV15 with TRBJ1-4; a weak D match, TRBD1 (5 bases). The CDR3 consists of 14 residues. Germline V gene data show CDR1 as LNHNV and CDR2 as YYDKDF (reference sequence). The germline V and J ends were trimmed by 5 bases and 8 bases, with 15 bases remaining between them.

The gene calls are TRBV10-1 and TRBJ2-1; no firm D call. V was trimmed by 5 bases and J by 3 bases, leaving 5 bases between them. The CDR3 sequence is 12 residues long. Germline CDR1 reads WNHNN; CDR2 reads SYGVQD (reference sequence). CDR3 loop: CASSQDYNEQFF. DNA of the CDR3: TGCGCCAGCAGTCAGGACTACAATGAGCAGTTCTTC.

The chain couples TRBV23-1 to TRBJ1-5, with 7 bases aligning to TRBD1. TRBV23-1 is given ORF status, its function remaining uncertain. The CDR3 covers 15 residues. V trimming: 6 bases; J trimming: 3 bases; junction bases outside the gene matches: 8. CDR3 DNA sequence: TGCGCCAGCAGGGAGGGACAGTTTCACAATCAGCCCCAGCATTTT. It encodes CASREGQFHNQPQHF.

V is TRBV11-3 and J is TRBJ1-2; the D gene is possibly TRBD1 (6 bases). The V end lost 5 bases, the J end lost 6 bases, and 16 bases lay between the germline ends. This CDR3 is built from 14 residues. Per the germline V gene, CDR1 is SGHNT and CDR2 is YENEEA. CDR3 bases: TGTGCCAGCAGCGTCGAACAGGGAGATAATGGCTACACCTTC. Its protein is CASSVEQGDNGYTF.

V usage is TRBV4-1 and J usage is TRBJ1-2, with a weak D call TRBD1 (5 bases). The CDR3 is 14 amino acids. V was cut by 0 bases and J by 4 bases, with 9 bases left in between. The germline V gene encodes CDR1 MGHRA and CDR2 YSYEKL. CDR3 sequence reads: CASSQDVTVYGYTF. In DNA, the CDR3 is TGCGCCAGCAGCCAAGATGTGACAGTCTATGGCTACACCTTC.

The rearrangement joins TRBV6-1 to TRBJ2-1, with TRBD1 matching 11 bases. Germline V CDR1 and CDR2: MNHNS, SASEGT. V trimming: 0 bases; J trimming: 2 bases; junction bases outside the gene matches: 0. This CDR3 is built from 16 residues. DNA for the CDR3: TGTGCCAGCAGTGAAGCGGGACAGGGGGCCTACAATGAGCAGTTCTTC. This translates into CASSEAGQGAYNEQFF.

The chain links TRBV6-1 to TRBJ1-6; D is unclear. This CDR3 region has 14 residues. The V gene lost 10 bases and the J gene lost 9 bases, with 19 bases spanning the gap. Germline V lookup: CDR1 MNHNS, CDR2 SASEGT. The CDR3, as DNA: TGTGCCACCTCTATGGCGGGTGAACGTTCACCCCTCCACTTT. This codes for CATSMAGERSPLHF.

This clone appeared a few times. The rearrangement links TRBV2 to TRBJ1-4, with D possibly TRBD1 on 6 matching bases. Per the germline V gene, CDR1 is SNHLY and CDR2 is FYNNEI. Trimming left V 3 bases short and J 6 bases short, with 14 bases between. The CDR3 is made up of 15 amino acids. The DNA for the CDR3 is TGTGCCAGCAGTGACCTAGGCAGGGGCGATGAAAAACTGTTTTTT. Its protein product is CASSDLGRGDEKLFF.

The chain is built from TRBV27 and TRBJ2-2, with D possibly being TRBD1 (6 bases). This CDR3 has 13 amino acids. Between the trimmed V and J ends, which lost 6 bases and 6 bases, there was a span of 11 bases. Germline CDR1 is MNHEY and CDR2 is SMNVEV (reference sequence). The CDR3 sequence: CASRQGRAGELFF. CDR3 sequence (DNA): TGTGCCAGCAGACAGGGTCGGGCCGGGGAGCTGTTTTTT.

The chain joins TRBV5-1 to TRBJ2-7; TRBD2 might be the D (6 bases). Trimming stripped 0 bases from V and 6 bases from J, with 16 bases between. Per germline, CDR1 SGHRS and CDR2 YFSETQ. This CDR3 has 15 residues. The CDR3 nucleotides read TGCGCCAGCAGCTTGGTGGCGGGATCACGCGGCGAGCAGTACTTC. This gives the protein CASSLVAGSRGEQYF.

This clone appeared a few times. The chain links TRBV7-2 to TRBJ1-5; D might be TRBD1 (5 bases). The CDR3 runs to 15 residues. V was pared by 1 base and J by 2 bases, with 9 bases between. The germline V gene encodes CDR1 SGHTA and CDR2 FQGNSA. CDR3 sequence reads: CASSLVGVGNQPQHF. In DNA form, the CDR3 reads TGTGCCAGCAGCTTAGTAGGGGTGGGCAATCAGCCCCAGCATTTT.

The chain employs TRBV6-6 and TRBJ1-1; tentative D call: TRBD1 (5 bases). This CDR3 has 11 residues. Per the germline V gene, CDR1 is MNHNY and CDR2 is SVGAGI (reference sequence). Trimming removed 6 bases from V and 6 bases from J, with 8 bases in between. The CDR3 DNA follows: TGTGCCAGCAGCTCGGGGGCTGAAGCTTTCTTT. Amino acid sequence: CASSSGAEAFF.

The chain employs TRBV25-1 and TRBJ2-7; no definite D call. The CDR3 contains 14 residues. Germline V lookup: CDR1 MGHDK, CDR2 SYGVNS. V shed 0 bases and J shed 6 bases, with 12 bases lying between them. The CDR3 sequence: CASSEYRPGGEQYF. CDR3 coding DNA: TGTGCCAGCAGTGAATATAGGCCAGGTGGCGAGCAGTACTTC.

The chain combines TRBV9 with TRBJ2-1, with D tentatively TRBD2 (6 bases). This CDR3 has 15 amino acids. V lost 0 bases and J lost 6, with 13 bases in between. Per the germline V gene, CDR1 is SGDLS and CDR2 is YYNGEE. This CDR3 reads CASSVDGLGGNEQFF. The CDR3 nucleotides are TGTGCCAGCAGCGTAGATGGACTGGGGGGCAATGAGCAGTTCTTC.

The chain links TRBV5-1 to TRBJ2-5, with a tentative D call TRBD1 (5 bases). The DNA end is a closer match to TRBJ2-7, so the J assignment may be wrong. Germline V CDR1 and CDR2: SGHRS, YFSETQ. The CDR3 extends over 14 amino acids. This CDR3 reads CASSLEQESYEQYF. The CDR3, as DNA: TGCGCCAGCAGCTTGGAACAGGAGAGCTACGAGCAGTACTTC.

The chain employs TRBV7-9 and TRBJ1-2; 8 positions match TRBD1. V was clipped by 4 bases and J by 4 bases; unmatched bases: 11. Germline lookup yields CDR1 SEHNR and CDR2 FQNEAQ (reference sequence). The CDR3 covers 16 residues. The CDR3 reads CASSSLDRVLFYGYTF. The CDR3 coding sequence is TGTGCCAGCAGCTCTCTGGACAGGGTACTCTTCTATGGCTACACCTTC.

V gene TRBV5-4 combines with J gene TRBJ2-3; D gene unclear. Per germline, CDR1 SGHNT and CDR2 YYREEE (reference sequence). Trimming took 3 bases from V and 0 from J, leaving 5 bases between them. CDR3 length: 13 residues. CDR3 in amino acids: CASSSVSTDTQYF. As DNA, the CDR3 is TGTGCCAGCAGCTCTGTTAGCACAGATACGCAGTATTTT.

In its sample, this clone was seen a few times. V and J are TRBV6-6 and TRBJ2-7; D gene uncertain. This CDR3 is 13 amino acids long. V lost 5 bases to trimming and J lost 6 bases, with 14 bases between them. Germline CDR1 and CDR2: MNHNY and SVGAGI (reference sequence). The CDR3 protein is CASSGDGLAEQYF. In DNA, the CDR3 is TGTGCCAGCAGTGGAGACGGTCTTGCCGAGCAGTACTTC.

The CDR3 coding sequence is TGCAGCGCGATTACTACAGGGTCCGAGCAGTACTTC. It encodes CSAITTGSEQYF. The chain has TRBV29-1 and TRBJ2-7; weak D call: TRBD1 (6 bases). The length of the CDR3 is 12 residues. V was clipped by 7 bases and J by 6 bases, with 16 bases between them. Per germline, CDR1 SQVTM and CDR2 ANQGSEA.

V is TRBV7-9 and J is TRBJ1-6; D ambiguous. Trimming removed 5 bases from V and 7 bases from J, with 9 bases in between. The CDR3 length is 13 residues. Germline CDR1 is SEHNR and CDR2 is FQNEAQ (reference sequence). CDR3 sequence reads: CASSREVNSPLHF. CDR3 DNA: TGTGCCAGCAGCCGTGAGGTAAATTCACCCCTCCACTTT.

The chain uses TRBV19 and TRBJ2-1, with TRBD1 identical over 10 bases. The germline V gene has CDR1 LNHDA and CDR2 SQIVND (reference sequence). This CDR3 contains 12 residues. The V segment lost 8 bases and the J segment 8 bases; nucleotides outside the gene matches: 3. The CDR3 region is CASGGQGYEQFF. CDR3 bases: TGTGCCAGTGGGGGACAGGGGTATGAGCAGTTCTTC. Based on the CDR3 plus reference TRBV19 and TRBJ2-1, the full variable domain is DGGITQSPKYLFRKEGQNVTLSCEQNLNHDAMYWYRQDPGQGLRLIYYSQIVNDFQKGDIAEGYSVSREKKESFPLTVTSAQKNPTAFYLCASGGQGYEQFFGPGTRLTVL.

The chain joins TRBV7-6 to TRBJ1-6; TRBD1 matches at 8 bases. The CDR3 has 18 amino acids. The germline CDR1 and CDR2 sequences are SGHVS and FNYEAQ. V shed 1 base and J 0 bases; nucleotides not matched to a gene: 5. The CDR3 DNA is TGTGCCAGCAGCTTAGAGGGGGACAGGAGCTCCTATAATTCACCCCTCCACTTT. Encoded protein: CASSLEGDRSSYNSPLHF.

Points on this clone: The conserved phenylalanine or tryptophan normally closing the CDR3 is absent here, so this likely arose from a read error. This rearrangement joins TRBV7-8 to TRBJ2-7; TRBD1 matches at 8 bases. V was clipped by 3 bases and J by 7 bases; unmatched bases: 14. CDR3 length: 16 amino acids. Germline lookup yields CDR1 SGHVS and CDR2 FQNEAQ. In nucleotides, the CDR3 is TGTGCCAGCAGCTTCTCTATGAGGCAGGGGGCAAGGGAGCAGTACTCC. Translated: CASSFSMRQGAREQYS.